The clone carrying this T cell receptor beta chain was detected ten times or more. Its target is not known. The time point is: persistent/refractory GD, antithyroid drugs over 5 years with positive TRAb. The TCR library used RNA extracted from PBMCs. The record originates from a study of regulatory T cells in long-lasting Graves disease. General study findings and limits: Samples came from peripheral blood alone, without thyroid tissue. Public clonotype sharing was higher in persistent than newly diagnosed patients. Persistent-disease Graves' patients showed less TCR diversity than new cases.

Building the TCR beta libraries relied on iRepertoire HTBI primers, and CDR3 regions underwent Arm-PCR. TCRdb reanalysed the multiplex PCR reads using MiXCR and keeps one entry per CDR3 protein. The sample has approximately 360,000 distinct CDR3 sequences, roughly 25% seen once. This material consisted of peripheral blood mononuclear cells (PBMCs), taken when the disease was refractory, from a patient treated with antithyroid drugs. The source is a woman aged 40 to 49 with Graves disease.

The CDR3 loop is CASSRLDYEQYF. Here the CDR3 DNA reads TGTGCCAGCAGCCGCTTGGACTACGAGCAGTACTTC. This rearrangement joins TRBV6-1 to TRBJ2-7, with D unresolved. The CDR3 consists of 12 residues. Per germline, CDR1 MNHNS and CDR2 SASEGT. V was cut by 6 bases and J by 3 bases, with 9 bases left in between.